The 13 T cell receptor beta chains in this list originate from one sample, sequenced in a study of blood T cells in healthy people across ages. The second PCR ran about 6 to 12 cycles with a sample-barcoded 5' primer and J-beta primers. MiXCR was run by TCRdb on the 5' RACE reads, yielding one entry per CDR3 protein. This repertoire shows roughly 1.6 million distinct CDR3 sequences, around 35% found once; its top ten account for roughly 10%. The specimen was blood. All receptors derive from a woman aged 25 to 45 in good health.

This chain uses TRBV20-1 with TRBJ2-7, with 10 bases identical to TRBD2. The CDR3 extends over 14 amino acids. The V and J ends lost 0 bases and 6 bases, in that order; junction bases with no gene match: 5. Looked up from germline, CDR1 is DFQATT and CDR2 is SNEGSKA (reference sequence). The CDR3 here is CSARDGLAGAEQYF. The CDR3 nucleotides read TGCAGTGCTAGAGATGGTCTAGCGGGAGCCGAGCAGTACTTC.

V is TRBV7-9 and J is TRBJ1-2; 7 positions agree with TRBD1. The CDR3 is made up of 13 amino acids. CDR1 and CDR2 from the germline V gene are SEHNR and FQNEAQ (reference sequence). With 3 bases clipped from V and 8 bases from J, the junction kept 6 bases outside the gene matches. The CDR3 sequence: CASSFEQGLGYTF. The CDR3 nucleotides read TGTGCCAGCAGCTTCGAACAGGGGTTGGGCTACACCTTC.

This clonotype was detected a few times. The chain uses TRBV15 and TRBJ2-7; TRBD2 might be the D (6 bases). Germline CDR1 and CDR2: LNHNV and YYDKDF (reference sequence). With 6 bases removed from V and 0 bases from J, the gap between germline ends came to 9 bases. The CDR3 sequence is 13 residues long. CDR3 residues: CATRRLDSYEQYF. CDR3 nucleotide sequence: TGTGCCACCAGACGACTAGACTCCTACGAGCAGTACTTC. The complete variable domain, with remaining parts taken from reference TRBV15 and TRBJ2-7, reads DAMVIQNPRYQVTQFGKPVTLSCSQTLNHNVMYWYQQKSSQAPKLLFHYYDKDFNNEADTPDNFQSRRPNTSFCFLDIRSPGLGDTAMYLCATRRLDSYEQYFGPGTRLTVT.

This rearrangement joins TRBV28 to TRBJ1-1; no clear D. The CDR3 covers 15 residues. Per germline, CDR1 MDHEN and CDR2 SYDVKM. Trimming pared 2 bases from V and 3 bases from J, leaving 13 bases between. CDR3 in DNA: TGTGCCAGCAGTTTAGGAAAGGTTCGGGACACTGAAGCTTTCTTT. Protein product: CASSLGKVRDTEAFF.

The rearrangement uses TRBV15 and TRBJ2-5; no definite D call. CDR3 length: 15 residues. Germline CDR1 and CDR2: LNHNV and YYDKDF (reference sequence). Between the trimmed V and J ends, which lost 0 bases and 2 bases, there was a span of 10 bases. In nucleotides, the CDR3 is TGTGCCACCAGCAGAGAAGGGCTATTTCAAGAGACCCAGTACTTC. Its translation is CATSREGLFQETQYF.

CDR3 protein: CASSQEKGTSGLANTGELFF. CDR3 in DNA: TGTGCCAGCAGCCAAGAGAAAGGGACTAGCGGATTAGCGAACACCGGGGAGCTGTTTTTT. This chain links TRBV3-1 with TRBJ2-2; TRBD2 matches 11 bases. The length of the CDR3 is 20 residues. Germline assignment: CDR1 LGHDT and CDR2 YNNKEL (reference sequence). V gave up 0 bases and J gave up 0 bases; unmatched junction bases: 9.

The chain links TRBV7-9 to TRBJ2-7, with TRBD1 identical over 10 bases. The CDR3 consists of 15 residues. Germline values: CDR1 SEHNR, CDR2 FQNEAQ (reference sequence). Unmatched junction bases numbered 12, after V lost 6 bases and J lost 7 bases. The CDR3, as DNA: TGTGCCAGCAGTCATCCGGGACAGGGGTTTAATGAGCAGTACTTC. Translation gives CASSHPGQGFNEQYF. The full variable domain, its missing parts supplied by reference TRBV7-9 and TRBJ2-7, is DTGVSQNPRHKITKRGQNVTFRCDPISEHNRLYWYRQTLGQGPEFLTYFQNEAQLEKSRLLSDRFSAERPKGSFSTLEIQRTEQGDSAMYLCASSHPGQGFNEQYFGPGTRLTVT.

The chain recombines TRBV11-2 with TRBJ2-7; D uncertain. This CDR3 is built from 13 residues. Germline loops: CDR1 SGHAT, CDR2 FQNNGV. The V end lost 6 bases, the J end lost 3 bases, and 12 bases lay between the germline ends. The CDR3 nucleotides read TGTGCCAGCAGGGTGCTAGGAGACTACGAGCAGTACTTC. Translating it yields CASRVLGDYEQYF.

This clonotype turned up a few times. V gene TRBV5-1 combines with J gene TRBJ2-3; TRBD1 aligns across 8 bases. Germline values: CDR1 SGHRS, CDR2 YFSETQ. This CDR3 has 14 amino acids. Trimming took 4 bases from V and 4 from J; bases not matched to a gene: 5. This CDR3 is CASSPGQVPDTQYF. CDR3 DNA sequence: TGCGCCAGCAGCCCGGGACAGGTACCAGATACGCAGTATTTT. Full variable domain (remainder filled in from reference TRBV5-1 and TRBJ2-3): KAGVTQTPRYLIKTRGQQVTLSCSPISGHRSVSWYQQTPGQGLQFLFEYFSETQRNKGNFPGRFSGRQFSNSRSEMNVSTLELGDSALYLCASSPGQVPDTQYFGPGTRLTVL.

This sequence joins TRBV20-1 and TRBJ2-5; D remains unclear. Trimming left V 1 base short and J 2 bases short, with 11 bases between. This CDR3 has 14 amino acids. Germline assignment: CDR1 DFQATT and CDR2 SNEGSKA (reference sequence). The CDR3 DNA sequence: TGCAGTGCTAGAGTTGTTTGGGCACAAGAGACCCAGTACTTC. Translating gives CSARVVWAQETQYF.

V is TRBV29-1 and J is TRBJ2-1; 7 bases align to TRBD1. The CDR3 has 13 amino acids. J was trimmed by 3 bases and V by 5 bases; bases with no gene match: 4. In germline, CDR1 is SQVTM, CDR2 ANQGSEA. The CDR3 region has the DNA TGCAGCGTTCCTGGGACAGACTACAATGAGCAGTTCTTC. It translates to CSVPGTDYNEQFF.

In this sample, this clonotype turned up many times. V and J are TRBV20-1 and TRBJ2-1, with a weak D call TRBD1 (5 bases). Germline CDR1 DFQATT, CDR2 SNEGSKA (reference sequence). Trimming cost V 6 bases and J 1 base, with 19 bases left between them. The CDR3 runs to 16 residues. CDR3 sequence: CSALRGFDRSYNEQFF. CDR3 in DNA: TGCAGTGCACTAAGGGGCTTTGATCGGTCCTACAATGAGCAGTTCTTC.

Worth noting for this clonotype: The junction and the germline gene differ at one end; a read error may be behind it. This rearrangement joins TRBV4-1 to TRBJ2-1; a possible D gene is TRBD1 (6 bases). The CDR3 consists of 14 residues. The V gene's germline CDR1 is MGHRA and CDR2 YSYEKL. The CDR3 DNA reads TGCGCCAGCAGCCAAAACCAGGGGAACAATGGGCAGTTCTTC. This translates into CASSQNQGNNGQFF.